This is a list of T cell receptor beta chains from one sample in a study of cytomegalovirus exposure and HLA in healthy donors. Only in-frame clones appear in the TCRdb table, and some are missing; sequencing was by immunoSEQ multiplex PCR. The sample shows over 150,000 clones, over 70% of them seen only once. Sequencing was done on a sample of PBMCs. These receptors were collected from a woman between 50 and 59 years old in good health and CMV-seropositive. CDR3s include the opening cysteine and the closing phenylalanine or tryptophan. Fields, in order: D gene, J gene, V gene, clone size, CDR3 DNA, CDR3 protein. D genes are given only for firm matches. The listing skips clone size in some rows; elsewhere it reads once, few, many or a size class.

D: NA
J: TRBJ2-3
V: TRBV12-5
size: NA
DNA: TGTGCTAGTGGTTTACTAGGATCCACAGATACGCAGTATTTT
CDR3: CASGLLGSTDTQYF

D: TRBD1
J: TRBJ2-2
V: TRBV6-6
size: NA
DNA: TGTGCCAGCAGTTATGGGACAGGGGGTTCCGCCGGGGAGTTGTTTTTT
CDR3: CASSYGTGGSAGELFF

D: NA
J: TRBJ1-2
V: TRBV4-1
size: NA
DNA: TGCGCCAGCAGCGCCACCCCCGGGGGAGCCCCTTATGGCTACACCTTC
CDR3: CASSATPGGAPYGYTF

D: TRBD1
J: TRBJ2-5
V: TRBV10-3
size: NA
DNA: TGTGCCATCAGTGCCTGGACAGGGGAGAAAGAGACCCAGTACTTC
CDR3: CAISAWTGEKETQYF

D: NA
J: TRBJ1-5
V: TRBV7-2
size: NA
DNA: TGTGCCAGCAGCCCCCTTGCCCGGGGTTTGGAGCCCCAGCATTTT
CDR3: CASSPLARGLEPQHF

D: NA
J: TRBJ1-5
V: TRBV19
size: NA
DNA: TGTGCCAGTATCCCGACCAGGGATCGTCCGGGGCCCCAGCATTTT
CDR3: CASIPTRDRPGPQHF

D: NA
J: TRBJ1-2
V: TRBV30
size: NA
DNA: TGTGCCTGGAGTTCAGGGGATTATGGCTACACCTTC
CDR3: CAWSSGDYGYTF

D: TRBD1
J: TRBJ2-2
V: TRBV4-3
size: NA
DNA: TGCGCCAGCAGCCCATGGACAGGGGCCACCGGGGAGCTGTTTTTT
CDR3: CASSPWTGATGELFF

D: NA
J: TRBJ2-7
V: TRBV18
size: few
DNA: TGTGCCAGCTCACCGCAGGGGGGAGGCTACTACGAGCAGTACTTC
CDR3: CASSPQGGGYYEQYF

D: TRBD2
J: TRBJ2-1
V: TRBV13
size: NA
DNA: TGTGCCAGCAGCTGGGCTAGCGGGTACAATGAGCAGTTCTTC
CDR3: CASSWASGYNEQFF

D: NA
J: TRBJ2-3
V: TRBV11-2
size: NA
DNA: TGTGCCAGCAGCCGGGACACCCTGGTTTCGCAGTATTTT
CDR3: CASSRDTLVSQYF

D: NA
J: TRBJ2-3
V: TRBV2
size: NA
DNA: TGTGCCAGCATCAATCCGGGAATGACAGATACGCAGTATTTT
CDR3: CASINPGMTDTQYF

D: TRBD1
J: TRBJ1-2
V: TRBV27
size: few
DNA: TGTGCCAGCAGTCTCTCAGGGGGCGGCTATGGCTACACCTTC
CDR3: CASSLSGGGYGYTF

D: NA
J: TRBJ2-7
V: TRBV15
size: NA
DNA: TGTGCCACCAGCAGAGATAGGGCCCACAGGGTTAACGAGCAGTACTTC
CDR3: CATSRDRAHRVNEQYF

D: TRBD1
J: TRBJ1-4
V: TRBV2
size: NA
DNA: TGTGCCAGCCGGGACAGAAATGAAAAACTGTTTTTT
CDR3: CASRDRNEKLFF

D: NA
J: TRBJ2-6
V: TRBV30
size: NA
DNA: TGTGCCTGGGTTCCGTGGCCATCTGGGGCCAACGTCCTGACTTTC
CDR3: CAWVPWPSGANVLTF

D: NA
J: TRBJ1-4
V: TRBV4-1
size: NA
DNA: TGCGCCAGCAGCCAAGTGCCGAGTATCGGGGCTAATGAAAAACTGTTTTTT
CDR3: CASSQVPSIGANEKLFF

D: NA
J: TRBJ1-1
V: TRBV27
size: NA
DNA: TGTGCCAGCAGTTTCGCCAGGAACACTGAAGCTTTCTTT
CDR3: CASSFARNTEAFF

D: NA
J: TRBJ2-5
V: TRBV5-6
size: NA
DNA: TGTGCCAGCAGCCCAGGCGGCAGGGCCGAGACCCAGTACTTC
CDR3: CASSPGGRAETQYF

D: NA
J: TRBJ2-3
V: TRBV9
size: NA
DNA: TGTGCCAGCAGCCCTGAGACAGATACGCAGTATTTT
CDR3: CASSPETDTQYF

D: NA
J: TRBJ1-6
V: TRBV7-8
size: NA
DNA: TGTGCCAGCAGCTTAGCCTTGGAGGGCTCGCCCCTCCACTTT
CDR3: CASSLALEGSPLHF

D: NA
J: TRBJ1-4
V: TRBV19
size: NA
DNA: TGTGCCAGTAGCCTAGGTGCAACTAATGAAAAACTGTTTTTT
CDR3: CASSLGATNEKLFF

D: NA
J: TRBJ1-1
V: TRBV5-1
size: NA
DNA: TGCGCCAGCAGCGAGGGTTCGAACACTGAAGCTTTCTTT
CDR3: CASSEGSNTEAFF

D: TRBD1
J: TRBJ1-6
V: TRBV6-5
size: NA
DNA: TGTGCCAGCAGTGTAGACAGGGGAGGTTCACCCCTCCACTTT
CDR3: CASSVDRGGSPLHF

D: NA
J: TRBJ2-7
V: TRBV7-2
size: NA
DNA: TGTGCCAGCAGCTTATCGGTCCGTGCGGGCTCCTACGAGCAGTACTTC
CDR3: CASSLSVRAGSYEQYF

D: NA
J: TRBJ1-2
V: TRBV9
size: NA
DNA: TGTGCCAGCAGCGATCACAGGGTTACCTATGGCTACACCTTC
CDR3: CASSDHRVTYGYTF

D: TRBD1
J: TRBJ1-5
V: TRBV4-2
size: few
DNA: TGTGCCAGCAGCGGGTCCGATACAGGGGTCAATCAGCCCCAGCATTTT
CDR3: CASSGSDTGVNQPQHF

D: NA
J: TRBJ1-3
V: TRBV5-1
size: NA
DNA: TGCGCCAGCAGCCGACAGGTGGGGAACTCTGGAAACACCATATATTTT
CDR3: CASSRQVGNSGNTIYF

D: NA
J: TRBJ2-7
V: TRBV4-3
size: few
DNA: TGCGCCAGCAGCCAAGCTAGCTTGAGCCGCGAGCAGTACTTC
CDR3: CASSQASLSREQYF

D: NA
J: TRBJ1-4
V: TRBV6-1
size: NA
DNA: TGTGCCAGCAGTGCCGGGACGGGGGGTTATGAAAAACTGTTTTTT
CDR3: CASSAGTGGYEKLFF

D: NA
J: TRBJ1-1
V: TRBV2
size: once
DNA: TGTGCCAGCAAGACCGGGGGTACTGAAGCTTTCTTT
CDR3: CASKTGGTEAFF

D: NA
J: TRBJ1-1
V: TRBV7-9
size: few
DNA: TGTGCCAGCAGCTTAGAAGGGGGCACTGAAGCTTTCTTT
CDR3: CASSLEGGTEAFF

D: TRBD1
J: TRBJ2-7
V: TRBV4-2
size: NA
DNA: TGTGCCAGCAGCCAACTCCACTCCGGGACAGACTCCTACGAGCAGTACTTC
CDR3: CASSQLHSGTDSYEQYF

D: NA
J: TRBJ1-1
V: TRBV30
size: NA
DNA: TGTGCCTGGAGTGAGTTACCAGGGAACACTGAAGCTTTCTTT
CDR3: CAWSELPGNTEAFF

D: NA
J: TRBJ1-1
V: TRBV10-3
size: NA
DNA: TGTGCCATCAGTACCCCCCCCCGGACTGAAGCTTTCTTT
CDR3: CAISTPPRTEAFF

D: NA
J: TRBJ2-6
V: TRBV19
size: NA
DNA: TGTGCCAGTAGTCCAGGGACTGGGGCCAACGTCCTGACTTTC
CDR3: CASSPGTGANVLTF

D: NA
J: TRBJ1-5
V: TRBV19
size: NA
DNA: TGTGCCAGTAGCGGGGTGACTCGCAATCAGCCCCAGCATTTT
CDR3: CASSGVTRNQPQHF

D: NA
J: TRBJ2-1
V: TRBV11-2
size: few
DNA: TGTGCCAGCAGCTTAGAACAGGTAGACAATGAGCAGTTCTTC
CDR3: CASSLEQVDNEQFF

D: NA
J: TRBJ1-2
V: TRBV28
size: NA
DNA: TGTGCCAGCAGTTTTGGCAGGCGTCCCTATTATGGCTACACCTTC
CDR3: CASSFGRRPYYGYTF

D: TRBD2
J: TRBJ2-7
V: TRBV6-5
size: few
DNA: TGTGCCAGCAGTCCTACTTCGGGGAGGGTCTACGAGCAGTACTTC
CDR3: CASSPTSGRVYEQYF

D: TRBD1
J: TRBJ1-4
V: TRBV11-3
size: few
DNA: TGTGCCAGCAGCTTGGACAGGGAGGAAAAACTGTTTTTT
CDR3: CASSLDREEKLFF

D: TRBD1
J: TRBJ1-6
V: TRBV28
size: NA
DNA: TGTGCCAGCAGTTCCGGACAGGGGAGCTCACCCCTCCACTTT
CDR3: CASSSGQGSSPLHF

D: TRBD1
J: TRBJ2-5
V: TRBV5-6
size: many
DNA: TGTGCCAGCAGCGGGACAGCGGAGACCCAGTACTTC
CDR3: CASSGTAETQYF

D: NA
J: TRBJ1-4
V: TRBV6-1
size: NA
DNA: TGTGCCAGCAGTGAAGGTCGGACTAATGAAAAACTGTTTTTT
CDR3: CASSEGRTNEKLFF

D: NA
J: TRBJ1-5
V: TRBV7-2
size: NA
DNA: TGTGCCAGCAGAAAGGGGGGGGGAAGCAATCAGCCCCAGCATTTT
CDR3: CASRKGGGSNQPQHF

D: NA
J: TRBJ2-7
V: TRBV27
size: NA
DNA: TGTGCCAGCAGTTGGGGGCTGCGGGTGGGCTCCTACGAGCAGTACTTC
CDR3: CASSWGLRVGSYEQYF